The clone carrying this T cell receptor (beta chain) has at least ten counts. Its target is not known. The germline gives CDR1 DFQATT, CDR2 SNEGSKA (reference sequence). The CDR3 length is 14 residues. The V and J ends lost 3 bases and 0 bases respectively, with 8 bases between them. The TCRbeta library incorporated unique molecular identifiers. TCRdb used MiXCR to reprocess the PCR reads, holding one entry per CDR3 protein. The sample has nearly 20,000 distinct CDR3 sequences, around 13% seen once. The data stem from a study of T-cell reconstitution after alpha-beta-depleted transplantation in children. Study-level points and caveats: At the one-year point after transplant, T-cell counts and TCRbeta diversity were found to come mostly from T cells that had been newly produced. Reportedly, roughly two months post-transplant, alpha-beta T cells arose from several hundred expanded graft clones. Recipient T cells and thymic progenitors that survived gave rise to the high TCRbeta diversity observed at day 60 in some patients.

The material was PBMCs, mostly from graft donor cells, obtained 60 days after TCRalphabeta/CD19-depleted stem cell transplant. The V gene is TRBV20-1, the J gene TRBJ2-2, with D tentatively TRBD2 (6 bases). This TCR came from a female patient younger than 10 who had a stem cell transplant for congenital amegakaryocytic thrombocytopenia, so the T cells may come from the graft donor. As DNA, the CDR3 is TGCAGTGCTAGTGGAGGGACGAACACCGGGGAGCTGTTTTTT. This codes for CSASGGTNTGELFF.